The TCR beta chain described here comes from a study of shared clonotypes between healthy human individuals. Study-wide results and caveats: Naive subsets, compared against memory subsets, generally had larger estimated richness values. Measured sharing among donors was expected to vary with sequencing depth.

Samples underwent the assay at deep level. Clones were read by immunoSEQ multiplex PCR, and TCRdb kept only the in-frame ones, dropping some. This table has roughly 2.2 million clones, around 90% appearing once. The CDR3 has 12 amino acids. Germline-derived CDR1 and CDR2 are MNHNY and SVGAGI (reference sequence). The V and J ends lost 6 bases and 2 bases respectively, with 8 bases between them. A note on this clone: Antigen unknown. The identical CDR3 is also encoded by other nucleotide sequences in the sample.

The receptor was derived from a man between 18 and 29 years old in good health. Some clones in this sample may be carry-over from other donors' samples. The chain joins TRBV6-6 to TRBJ2-7; D possibly corresponds to TRBD1 (5 bases). Sequencing used naive CD4+ T cells from PBMCs. Described subset: CD45RA+ positively selected. The CDR3 sequence is CASSPDTYEQYF. The CDR3 bases are TGTGCCAGCAGCCCGGACACCTACGAGCAGTACTTC.